This T cell receptor (beta chain) originates from a study of T cells in Graves' hyperthyroidism and ophthalmopathy. Study-wide results and limits: Ophthalmopathy was model-predicted a median roughly 6.5 months pre-onset.

The source material, RNA transcripts, was used to amplify TCR beta CDR3 regions. First-round RT-PCR with HTBI primers amplified the TCR CDR3 region. From the multiplex PCR reads, TCRdb called clonotypes with MiXCR, one entry per CDR3 protein. The data contain hundreds of thousands of distinct CDR3 sequences, less than 25% of them singletons. To note about this clonotype: As yet, its antigen is unknown.

Germline values: CDR1 SGHRS, CDR2 YFSETQ. The CDR3 sequence is 16 residues long. Trimming stripped 4 bases from V and 0 bases from J, with 14 bases between. The V and J genes are TRBV5-1 and TRBJ1-3; no firm D call. The sample taken for sequencing was blood. This clonotype was obtained from a woman in her seventies with Graves' ophthalmopathy. The CDR3 DNA reads TGCGCCAGCAGCCCCACCAATCGGCTCTCTGGAAACACCATATATTTT. This gives the protein CASSPTNRLSGNTIYF.